Sequencing of this TCR beta chain was carried out in a study of cytomegalovirus exposure and HLA in healthy donors. CDR1 and CDR2 from the germline V gene are MNHNS and SASEGT. The CDR3 consists of 15 residues. V was cut by 4 bases and J by 2 bases, with 13 bases left in between. This clone was seen a handful of times. PCR primers comprised 60 Vbeta and 13 Jbeta primers. The data were produced by immunoSEQ multiplex PCR, yet TCRdb's version contains in-frame clones alone and is incomplete. The repertoire holds some 45,000 clones, with approximately 65% as singletons. The TCR comes from a man aged 25-45 years in good health and CMV-seronegative. The chain uses TRBV6-1 and TRBJ2-3; D is possibly TRBD2 (5 bases). Sequencing was done on a sample of PBMCs. The CDR3 DNA is TGTGCCAGCAGTGGAGAGTGGGAGAACACAGATACGCAGTATTTT. Translated, it gives CASSGEWENTDTQYF.